This TCR beta chain was obtained from a study of cytomegalovirus exposure and HLA in healthy donors. Notes on the study in general: Earlier results showed most TCR beta V segments being productive about 87% or about 30% of the time. The authors later found most CMV-associated TCR beta chains appeared HLA-restricted. Sequencing likely caused a cluster of highly shared sequence variants. In a later analysis, V- and J-gene trimming of beta chains associated with a DCLRE1C missense variant, replicated independently.

Vbeta (60) and Jbeta (13) primers were used in the PCR. This table comes from immunoSEQ multiplex PCR, and its TCRdb copy is limited to in-frame clones, with some not included. The sample records 85,000 to 100,000 clones, 64% being singletons. Germline CDR1 LGHNA, CDR2 YSLEER. CDR3 length: 18 residues. The V segment lost 4 bases and the J segment 7 bases; nucleotides outside the gene matches: 15. This clone was observed a handful of times. Its antigen remains unknown. The sequence came from a human donor in good health. Sequenced: PBMCs. This sequence joins TRBV4-3 and TRBJ2-1; the match to TRBD2 covers 11 bases. This CDR3 reads CASSPYVAPLAGGNEQFF. The CDR3 nucleotides read TGCGCCAGCAGCCCCTATGTAGCTCCTCTAGCGGGGGGAAATGAGCAGTTCTTC.